This T cell receptor (beta chain) was obtained from a study of T cells after yellow fever vaccination. V lost 4 bases and J 0 bases, leaving 16 bases between the germline ends. The CDR3 extends over 17 amino acids. The V gene's germline CDR1 is SGHRS and CDR2 YFSETQ. This clonotype was counted only a few times. Production of TCR cDNA was by 5'RACE template switching, which also added a universal primer site and UMIs. MiXCR, run by TCRdb on the 5' RACE reads, gives a single entry per CDR3 protein. The sample yields roughly 150,000 distinct CDR3 sequences, around 6.3% seen once. V is TRBV5-1 and J is TRBJ2-2, with D perhaps matching TRBD1 (6 bases). This specimen was CD4+ T cells sorted from PBMCs, taken 10 days after the yellow fever booster vaccination. The clonotype comes from a young man who received the YFV17D yellow fever vaccine. CDR3 loop: CASSLPRGSANTGELFF. The CDR3 DNA reads TGCGCCAGCAGCCTCCCAAGGGGGAGCGCGAACACCGGGGAGCTGTTTTTT.